Listed below are T cell receptor beta chains from one sample, sequenced in a study of T cell responses to AZD1222 COVID-19 vaccine. The protocol was immunoSEQ multiplex PCR, while the TCRdb copy is restricted to in-frame clones and leaves out a portion. Here the sample spans around 80,000 clones, about 83% being singletons. Sequenced here: peripheral blood, sampled 28 days after the second AZD1222 dose. The receptor set was obtained from an adult who received the AZD1222 COVID-19 vaccine. Both conserved end residues are part of each CDR3. Fields, in order: CDR3 DNA, CDR3 protein, J gene, V gene, clone size, CDR3 length, D gene. A D gene is named only where the DNA matches it firmly. Expanded clones get a size class; other rows say once, few or many, or leave the size out.

TGTGCCAGCAGCCAAGCAGGGGGTTTTTCACCCCTCCACTTT CASSQAGGFSPLHF TRBJ1-6 TRBV14 - 14 TRBD1
TGTGCCAGCAGTCCCCTACTCTCGGGAAGTGGCTACACCTTC CASSPLLSGSGYTF TRBJ1-2 TRBV6-2/TRBV6-3 once 14 -
TGTGCCATCAGTGAGTCGAAGGTCCCCACGGAGCCCCAGCATTTT CAISESKVPTEPQHF TRBJ1-5 TRBV10-3 - 15 -
TGTGCCAGTAGCGCCCGGAGTAGCAATCAGCCCCAGCATTTT CASSARSSNQPQHF TRBJ1-5 TRBV19 - 14 -
TGTGCCAGCAGTTTAAGCAGCGGACCGTACAATGAGCAGTTCTTC CASSLSSGPYNEQFF TRBJ2-1 TRBV27 few 15 -
TGCGCCAGCAATCGTGGGCCAAATACAGGGTTCGCTGAAGCTTTCTTT CASNRGPNTGFAEAFF TRBJ1-1 TRBV5-1 - 16 -
TGTGCCAGCAGCCCGAACACTGAAGCTTTCTTT CASSPNTEAFF TRBJ1-1 TRBV19 - 11 -
TGCGCCAGCAGCTTGGATAATATGCAGAATGAGCAGTTCTTC CASSLDNMQNEQFF TRBJ2-1 TRBV5-1 - 14 -
TGCGCCAGCAGCCAATTAGACAGGATGGGGTACGAGCAGTACTTC CASSQLDRMGYEQYF TRBJ2-7 TRBV4-1 - 15 -
TGTGCCAGCAGTTTAGTGTCAGGAGAAACTGAAGCTTTCTTT CASSLVSGETEAFF TRBJ1-1 TRBV28 once 14 -
TGTGCCAGCAGCTACCTAGGACCGGCGTATTCACCCCTCCACTTT CASSYLGPAYSPLHF TRBJ1-6 TRBV5-8 few 15 -
TGTGCCAGCAGTACCCCCGGGACAGGAAACTATGGCTACACCTTC CASSTPGTGNYGYTF TRBJ1-2 TRBV28 - 15 TRBD1
TGTGCCAGCAGCCGACCGAGCTCCTACGAGCAGTACTTC CASSRPSSYEQYF TRBJ2-7 TRBV7-2 - 13 -
TGTGCCAGCAGCCCAGGAGTAGCGGGAGGGCCCGGGGAGCTGTTTTTT CASSPGVAGGPGELFF TRBJ2-2 TRBV7-6 - 16 TRBD2
TGTGCCAGCAACTCGGACCGGAGCTCCTATAATTCACCCCTCCACTTT CASNSDRSSYNSPLHF TRBJ1-6 TRBV28 - 16 -
TGTGCCAGTAGTATGGGTCCGGACAGCACCCGGCCCCAGCATTTT CASSMGPDSTRPQHF TRBJ1-5 TRBV19 - 15 -
TGTGCCAGCAGCCTCTCTATAATCTCTGGAAACACCATATATTTT CASSLSIISGNTIYF TRBJ1-3 TRBV7-2 - 15 -
TGTGCCAGCAGCTTCACGACAGGGGGCTCAGATACGCAGTATTTT CASSFTTGGSDTQYF TRBJ2-3 TRBV11-3 - 15 TRBD1
TGTGCCAGCAGTTCCCTCCGAACACAAACCGGGACAGGGGGACCTAATTCACCCCTCCACTTT CASSSLRTQTGTGGPNSPLHF TRBJ1-6 TRBV28 - 21 TRBD1
TGTGCCAGCTTCGGAGGGGGTCCCCAGCCCCAGCATTTT CASFGGGPQPQHF TRBJ1-5 TRBV28 - 13 -
TGTGCCAGCAGTCCGATCCGGGGGGGGATCGGGGAGACCCAGTACTTC CASSPIRGGIGETQYF TRBJ2-5 TRBV28 - 16 TRBD2
TGTGCCAGCAGTTACTCCGGGGTAAGGGGCTACGAGCAGTACTTC CASSYSGVRGYEQYF TRBJ2-7 TRBV6-2/TRBV6-3 - 15 -
TGTGCCAGCAGTTGGGACAGTAGAAAGAATCAGCCCCAGCATTTT CASSWDSRKNQPQHF TRBJ1-5 TRBV6-2/TRBV6-3 - 15 TRBD1
TGTGCCAGCAGCCAAGTTAACACGGACAGCGAAGCTTTCTTT CASSQVNTDSEAFF TRBJ1-1 TRBV3-1/TRBV3-2 once 14 -
TGTGCCTGGAGTGTACTTCCAGGTGGGAACTATGGCTACACCTTC CAWSVLPGGNYGYTF TRBJ1-2 TRBV30 - 15 -
TGTGCCAGCAGTCGCGAAGCGGTCGAGCAGTACTTC CASSREAVEQYF TRBJ2-7 TRBV2 - 12 -
TGTGCCAGCAGCTTAAGTGTGAGCACTGAAGCTTTCTTT CASSLSVSTEAFF TRBJ1-1 TRBV11-3 - 13 -
TGTGCCAGTAGTCAGGGCCGGTCGGGCAATCAGCCCCAGCATTTT CASSQGRSGNQPQHF TRBJ1-5 TRBV19 few 15 -
TGTGCCAGCAGTTGGACTAGCGCGGCAGATACGCAGTATTTT CASSWTSAADTQYF TRBJ2-3 TRBV28 - 14 TRBD2
TGTGCCAGCAGCTCAGGTGGGGGACTTGCAACTAATGAAAAACTGTTTTTT CASSSGGGLATNEKLFF TRBJ1-4 TRBV5-4 - 17 -
TGTGCCAGCAGCCTCGGGACACCAACTAATGAAAAACTGTTTTTT CASSLGTPTNEKLFF TRBJ1-4 TRBV14 - 15 -